This record concerns one T cell receptor (beta chain) sequence. Its antigen remains unidentified. Between the trimmed V and J ends, which lost 0 bases and 4 bases, there was a span of 16 bases. The germline V gene encodes CDR1 SGHTA and CDR2 FQGTGA. This CDR3 region has 16 residues. This sample stems from a study of T cells in Graves' hyperthyroidism and ophthalmopathy. What was amplified from RNA transcripts were TCR beta CDR3 regions. The HTBI primer set served for first-round RT-PCR of the TCR CDR3. TCRdb ran MiXCR on the multiplex PCR reads and lists one entry per CDR3 protein. The repertoire holds 550,000 to 600,000 distinct CDR3 sequences, more than 45% seen once, with around 20% in the top ten. Overall study results and limits: Ophthalmopathy cases were set apart from stable hyperthyroidism by a 13 V-J model. Before onset, by a median of 6.5 months, the model predicted ophthalmopathy.

The sequence was obtained from an adult woman with Graves' disease, either hyperthyroidism or ophthalmopathy (not recorded which). The sample comprised peripheral blood or thyroid tissue (not recorded which). The chain recombines TRBV7-3 with TRBJ2-7, with no clear D. CDR3 bases: TGTGCCAGCAGCTTAACCTTCCGGTTCCACCCTTACGAGCAGTACTTC. Protein product: CASSLTFRFHPYEQYF.